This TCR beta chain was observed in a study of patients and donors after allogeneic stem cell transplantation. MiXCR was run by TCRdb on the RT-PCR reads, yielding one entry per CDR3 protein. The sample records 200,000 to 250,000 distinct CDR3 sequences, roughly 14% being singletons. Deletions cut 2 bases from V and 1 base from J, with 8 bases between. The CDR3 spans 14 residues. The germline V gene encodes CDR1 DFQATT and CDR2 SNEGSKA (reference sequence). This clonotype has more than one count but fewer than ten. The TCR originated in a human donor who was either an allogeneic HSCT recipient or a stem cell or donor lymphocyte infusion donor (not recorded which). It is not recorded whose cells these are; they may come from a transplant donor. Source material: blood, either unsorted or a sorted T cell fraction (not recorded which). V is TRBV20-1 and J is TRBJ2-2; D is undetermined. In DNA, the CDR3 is TGCAGTGCTAGAAAGGGTGGGAACACCGGGGAGCTGTTTTTT. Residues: CSARKGGNTGELFF.